The next 20 T cell receptor beta chains were all read from a single sample in a study of spatial heterogeneity in lung cancer. TCRdb fed the 5' RACE reads into MiXCR, producing one record per CDR3 protein. This table has about 3,300 distinct CDR3 sequences, around 19% appearing once. Time point in this sample: blood at routine non-recurrence follow-up after resection. Material: PBMCs, obtained at follow-up. The receptors originated from a male donor with early-stage non-small cell lung cancer.

This clonotype showed up just once. The J gene is TRBJ1-6, the V gene TRBV20-1; D is unclear. V shed 5 bases and J shed 2 bases, with 10 bases lying between them. The CDR3 length is 14 residues. Germline CDR1 is DFQATT and CDR2 is SNEGSKA (reference sequence). CDR3 sequence (DNA): TGCAGTGCTGGACGTGACCCCTATAATTCACCCCTCCACTTT. Translation: CSAGRDPYNSPLHF.

The rearrangement joins TRBV9 to TRBJ1-1; 8 positions match TRBD1. V was clipped by 4 bases and J by 0 bases; unmatched bases: 14. Germline V gives CDR1 SGDLS, CDR2 YYNGEE. This CDR3 comprises 18 residues. The CDR3 sequence: CASSRPSGTGYMNTEAFF. The DNA for the CDR3 is TGTGCCAGCAGCCGTCCCTCTGGGACAGGATACATGAACACTGAAGCTTTCTTT.

By proportion, this clonotype is medium-sized. The J gene is TRBJ2-3, the V gene TRBV27; D is undetermined. The CDR3 has 18 amino acids. V was clipped by 2 bases and J by 6 bases, with 24 bases between them. Germline CDR1 is MNHEY and CDR2 is SMNVEV (reference sequence). The CDR3 reads CASSLIPGRGQLLDTQYF. CDR3 DNA: TGTGCCAGCAGTTTAATCCCCGGGCGTGGGCAGCTTTTGGATACGCAGTATTTT.

The sample holds many counts of this clonotype. The chain combines TRBV7-2 with TRBJ2-1; 14 bases align to TRBD2. Germline-derived CDR1 and CDR2 are SGHTA and FQGNSA. The length of the CDR3 is 18 residues. Trimming at V came to 3 bases and at J to 3 bases, leaving 7 bases not matched to a gene. The DNA of the CDR3 is TGTGCCAGCAGCTTGGAAGGGACTAGCGGGAGACACTACAATGAGCAGTTCTTC. Its translation is CASSLEGTSGRHYNEQFF.

This clonotype is judged medium-sized (0.01 to 0.1%). J is TRBJ2-2 and V is TRBV12-3 or TRBV12-4, with 9 nucleotides matching TRBD1. V shed 0 bases, J shed 4 bases, and the junction held 6 bases outside the gene matches. The CDR3 covers 17 residues. In DNA form, the CDR3 reads TGTGCCAGCAGTTTAGCGGGACTGACAGGGGGCACCGGGGAGCTGTTTTTT. Translation: CASSLAGLTGGTGELFF.

As to this clonotype: The conserved phenylalanine or tryptophan is not found at the CDR3 terminus, so this likely reflects a read error. This rearrangement joins TRBV18 to TRBJ2-3; D possibly corresponds to TRBD2 (6 bases). This CDR3 is 13 amino acids long. The germline V gene has CDR1 KGHSH and CDR2 LQKENI. Trimming cost V 6 bases and J 6 bases, with 13 bases left between them. The CDR3 loop reads CASSPREEDTQYL. CDR3 coding DNA: TGTGCCAGCTCGCCTAGGGAGGAGGATACGCAGTATCTT.

This clonotype was detected ten times or more. The chain carries TRBV7-2 and TRBJ1-1, with D perhaps matching TRBD1 (6 bases). Germline-derived CDR1 and CDR2 are SGHTA and FQGNSA. The V end was cut by 2 bases, the J end by 3 bases, with 16 bases between. The CDR3 spans 16 residues. This chain's CDR3 is CASSLKLQGWDTEAFF. CDR3 DNA: TGTGCCAGCAGCTTAAAACTACAGGGTTGGGACACTGAAGCTTTCTTT.

This clonotype was picked up a small number of times. The CDR3 coding sequence is TGTGCCAGCAGCCCAGCCCGAGGGAATCACTACGAGCAGTACTTC. This codes for CASSPARGNHYEQYF. The rearrangement joins TRBV7-9 to TRBJ2-7, with D tentatively TRBD2 (5 bases). Trimming cost V 5 bases and J 3 bases, with 17 bases left between them. Germline CDR1 and CDR2: SEHNR and FQNEAQ (reference sequence). This CDR3 spans 15 amino acids. Complete variable domain (other parts from reference TRBV7-9 and TRBJ2-7): DTGVSQNPRHKITKRGQNVTFRCDPISEHNRLYWYRQTLGQGPEFLTYFQNEAQLEKSRLLSDRFSAERPKGSFSTLEIQRTEQGDSAMYLCASSPARGNHYEQYFGPGTRLTVT.

The chain employs TRBV2 and TRBJ2-2; no reliable D call. Trimming pared 6 bases from V and 1 base from J, leaving 9 bases between. This CDR3 spans 14 amino acids. Germline CDR1 and CDR2: SNHLY and FYNNEI. CDR3 region: CASSLDQNTGELFF. The CDR3 DNA follows: TGTGCCAGCAGCCTAGACCAGAACACCGGGGAGCTGTTTTTT. The full variable domain, completed using reference TRBV2 and TRBJ2-2, is EPEVTQTPSHQVTQMGQEVILRCVPISNHLYFYWYRQILGQKVEFLVSFYNNEISEKSEIFDDQFSVERPDGSNFTLKIRSTKLEDSAMYFCASSLDQNTGELFFGEGSRLTVL.

This clonotype is judged medium-sized (0.01 to 0.1%). This chain joins TRBV6-5 and TRBJ1-5; D gene uncertain. The CDR3 is 15 amino acids. V was pared by 0 bases and J by 2 bases, with 8 bases between. Germline V CDR1 and CDR2: MNHEY, SVGAGI. For the CDR3, the DNA is TGTGCCAGCAGTTACTCCGGGGAGGGCAATCAGCCCCAGCATTTT. Its translation is CASSYSGEGNQPQHF.

This clonotype is labeled as medium-sized. The chain recombines TRBV7-9 with TRBJ2-1, with D possibly TRBD2 on 6 matching bases. Trimming shortened V by 7 bases and J by 1 base, and 14 bases separated the two germline ends. This CDR3 has 15 residues. Germline V gene data show CDR1 as SEHNR and CDR2 as FQNEAQ (reference sequence). The CDR3 region is CASIAGRASYNEQFF. The CDR3 DNA reads as TGTGCCAGCATCGCGGGGCGGGCTTCCTACAATGAGCAGTTCTTC. The full variable domain, with the rest looked up from reference TRBV7-9 and TRBJ2-1, is DTGVSQNPRHKITKRGQNVTFRCDPISEHNRLYWYRQTLGQGPEFLTYFQNEAQLEKSRLLSDRFSAERPKGSFSTLEIQRTEQGDSAMYLCASIAGRASYNEQFFGPGTRLTVL.

V is TRBV28 and J is TRBJ2-4; the D is unclear. Trimming left V 3 bases short and J 0 bases short, with 12 bases between. CDR3 length: 16 residues. The germline gives CDR1 MDHEN, CDR2 SYDVKM. Here the CDR3 DNA reads TGTGCCAGCAGTTTGGGGTTCGTCCTAGCCAAAAACATTCAGTACTTC. Translation gives CASSLGFVLAKNIQYF.

This clonotype was picked up many times. CDR3 amino acids: CATGTGAAGELFF. In nucleotides, the CDR3 is TGTGCCACCGGGACCGGGGCGGCCGGGGAGCTGTTTTTT. V usage is TRBV15 and J usage is TRBJ2-2, with D perhaps TRBD1 or TRBD2 (5 bases each). CDR1 and CDR2 from the germline V gene are LNHNV and YYDKDF (reference sequence). The length of the CDR3 is 13 residues. The V end lost 8 bases, the J end lost 6 bases, and 13 bases lay between the germline ends.

By share of the sample, this clonotype is medium-sized. For the CDR3, the DNA is TGTGCCACCCGACCTGTGGGACAGGGAGGGTCCTACGAGCAGTACGTC. It specifies CATRPVGQGGSYEQYV. The chain has TRBV6-2 or TRBV6-3 and TRBJ2-7; 9 positions agree with TRBD1. Germline V gene sequence: CDR1 MNHEY, CDR2 SVGEGT. The ends lost 10 bases at V and 1 base at J; junction bases unmatched: 14. This CDR3 is built from 16 residues.

This clonotype is labeled as medium-sized (0.01 to 0.1%). J is TRBJ1-1 and V is TRBV11-3, with 7 nucleotides matching TRBD1. The CDR3 length is 15 residues. CDR1 is SGHNT, CDR2 YENEEA, per germline. V was pared by 4 bases and J by 0 bases, with 5 bases of the junction left unmatched. CDR3 residues: CASSSETGMNTEAFF. For the CDR3, the DNA is TGTGCCAGCAGCTCCGAGACAGGGATGAACACTGAAGCTTTCTTT.

V and J are TRBV12-3 or TRBV12-4 and TRBJ2-1, with 8 positions matching TRBD1. V was clipped by 1 base and J by 2 bases; unmatched bases: 1. The CDR3 contains 15 residues. CDR3 sequence reads: CASSLVQGAYNEQFF. CDR3 coding DNA: TGTGCCAGCAGTTTAGTACAGGGGGCCTACAATGAGCAGTTCTTC.

This clonotype is classed as medium-sized. The chain uses TRBV3-1 and TRBJ2-3; D possibly matches TRBD1 or TRBD2 (6 bases each). The CDR3 is 17 amino acids. Trimming stripped 4 bases from V and 1 base from J, with 18 bases between. Per germline, CDR1 LGHDT and CDR2 YNNKEL (reference sequence). The CDR3 loop is CASSPTDGGLGTDTQYF. CDR3 bases: TGTGCCAGCAGCCCGACGGACGGGGGCCTAGGCACAGATACGCAGTATTTT.

At least ten counts were recorded for this clonotype. This chain links TRBV20-1 with TRBJ2-2; 7 bases fit TRBD2. Per germline, CDR1 DFQATT and CDR2 SNEGSKA (reference sequence). This CDR3 region has 13 residues. The trim removed 4 bases at V and 8 bases at J, leaving 7 bases unmatched. Written as DNA, the CDR3 is TGCAGTGCTAAAGAACTAGCGCTGGGGGAGCTGTTTTTT. Translation: CSAKELALGELFF.

This clonotype showed up many times. V usage is TRBV20-1 and J usage is TRBJ2-1, with D perhaps matching TRBD2 (6 bases). Trimming left V 5 bases short and J 9 bases short, with 20 bases between. CDR1 DFQATT and CDR2 SNEGSKA come from the germline V gene (reference sequence). The CDR3 length is 14 residues. The CDR3 is CSASRAPLGGEQFF. CDR3 nucleotides: TGCAGTGCTTCTCGGGCCCCCCTCGGGGGTGAGCAGTTCTTC.

CDR3: CASSLGAGRGNTIYF. CDR3 in DNA: TGTGCCAGCAGCTTGGGAGCAGGGAGAGGAAACACCATATATTTT. V and J are TRBV5-6 and TRBJ1-3; D possibly corresponds to TRBD1 (5 bases). Germline V gene data show CDR1 as SGHDT and CDR2 as YYEEEE. V lost 0 bases, J lost 4 bases, and 11 bases lay in between. The CDR3 is made up of 15 amino acids.